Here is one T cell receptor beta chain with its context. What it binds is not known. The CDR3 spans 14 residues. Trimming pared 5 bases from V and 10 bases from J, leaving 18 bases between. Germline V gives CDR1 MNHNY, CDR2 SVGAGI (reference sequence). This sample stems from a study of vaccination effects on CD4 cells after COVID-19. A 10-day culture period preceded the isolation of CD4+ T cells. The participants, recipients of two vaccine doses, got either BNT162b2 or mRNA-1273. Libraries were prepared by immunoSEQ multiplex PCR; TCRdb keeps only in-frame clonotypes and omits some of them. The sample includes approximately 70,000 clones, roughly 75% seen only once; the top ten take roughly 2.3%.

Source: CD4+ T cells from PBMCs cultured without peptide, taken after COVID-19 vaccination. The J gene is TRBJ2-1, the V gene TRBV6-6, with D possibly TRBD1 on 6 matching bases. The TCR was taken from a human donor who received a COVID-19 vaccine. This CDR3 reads CASSTQGKAGEQFF. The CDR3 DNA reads TGTGCCAGCAGTACACAGGGAAAAGCAGGGGAGCAGTTCTTC.